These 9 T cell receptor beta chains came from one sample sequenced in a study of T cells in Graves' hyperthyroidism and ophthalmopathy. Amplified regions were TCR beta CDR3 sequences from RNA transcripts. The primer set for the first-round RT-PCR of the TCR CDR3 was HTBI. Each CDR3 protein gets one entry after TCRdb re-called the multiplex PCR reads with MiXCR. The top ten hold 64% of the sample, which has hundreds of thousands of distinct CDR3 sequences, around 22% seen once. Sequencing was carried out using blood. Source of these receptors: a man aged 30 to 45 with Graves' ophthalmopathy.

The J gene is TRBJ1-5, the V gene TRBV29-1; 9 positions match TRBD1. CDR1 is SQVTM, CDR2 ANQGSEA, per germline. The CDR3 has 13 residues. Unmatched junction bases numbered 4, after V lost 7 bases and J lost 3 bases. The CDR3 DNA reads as TGCAGCGCCGGGGACAGGGTCAATCAGCCCCAGCATTTT. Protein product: CSAGDRVNQPQHF. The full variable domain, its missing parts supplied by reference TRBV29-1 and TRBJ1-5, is SAVISQKPSRDICQRGTSLTIQCQVDSQVTMMFWYRQQPGQSLTLIATANQGSEATYESGFVIDKFPISRPNLTFSTLTVSNMSPEDSSIYLCSAGDRVNQPQHFGDGTRLSIL.

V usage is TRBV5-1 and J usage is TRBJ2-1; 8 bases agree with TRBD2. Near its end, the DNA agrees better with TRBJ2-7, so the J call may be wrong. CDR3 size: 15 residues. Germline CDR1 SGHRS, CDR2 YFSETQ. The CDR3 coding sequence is TGCGCCAGCAGCGGGCAGGCGGGACTAGTGAATGAGCAGTACTTC. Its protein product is CASSGQAGLVNEQYF.

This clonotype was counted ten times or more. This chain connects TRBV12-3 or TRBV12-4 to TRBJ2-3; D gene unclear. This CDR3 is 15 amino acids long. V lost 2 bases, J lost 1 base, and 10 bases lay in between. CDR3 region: CASSLIRDRTDTQYF. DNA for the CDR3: TGTGCCAGCAGTTTAATACGCGATCGCACAGATACGCAGTATTTT.

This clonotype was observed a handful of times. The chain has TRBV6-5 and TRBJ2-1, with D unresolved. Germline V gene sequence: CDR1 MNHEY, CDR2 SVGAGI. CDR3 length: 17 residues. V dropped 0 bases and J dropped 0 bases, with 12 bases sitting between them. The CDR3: CASSYSSLGFSYNEQFF. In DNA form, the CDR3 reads TGTGCCAGCAGTTACTCGAGTCTCGGATTCTCCTACAATGAGCAGTTCTTC.

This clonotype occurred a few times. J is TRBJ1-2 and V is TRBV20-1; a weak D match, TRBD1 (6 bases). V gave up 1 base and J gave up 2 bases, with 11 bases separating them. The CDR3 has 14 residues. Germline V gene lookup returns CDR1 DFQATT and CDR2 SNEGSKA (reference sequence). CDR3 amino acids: CSARGGAYNYGYTF. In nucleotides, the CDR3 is TGCAGTGCTAGAGGGGGGGCGTACAACTATGGCTACACCTTC.

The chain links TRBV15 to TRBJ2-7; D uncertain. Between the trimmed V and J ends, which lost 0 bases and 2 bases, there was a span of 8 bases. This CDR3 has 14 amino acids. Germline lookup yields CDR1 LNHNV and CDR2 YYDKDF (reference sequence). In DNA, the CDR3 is TGTGCCACCAGCAGAGATAAGACGCCCTACGAGCAGTACTTC. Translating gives CATSRDKTPYEQYF.

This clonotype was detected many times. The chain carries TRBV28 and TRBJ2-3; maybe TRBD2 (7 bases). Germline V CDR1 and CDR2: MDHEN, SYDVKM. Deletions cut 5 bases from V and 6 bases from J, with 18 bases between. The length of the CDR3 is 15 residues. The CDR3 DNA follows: TGTGCCAGCAGTCCAGCTGGGGGGGCGCGGGATACGCAGTATTTT. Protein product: CASSPAGGARDTQYF.

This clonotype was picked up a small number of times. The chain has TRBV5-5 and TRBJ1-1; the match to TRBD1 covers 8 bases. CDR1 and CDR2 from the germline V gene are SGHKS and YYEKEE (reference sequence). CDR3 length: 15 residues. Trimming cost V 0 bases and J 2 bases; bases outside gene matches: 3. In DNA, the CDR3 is TGTGCCAGCAGCTTGGTTGACAGGGGAAACACTGAAGCTTTCTTT. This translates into CASSLVDRGNTEAFF.

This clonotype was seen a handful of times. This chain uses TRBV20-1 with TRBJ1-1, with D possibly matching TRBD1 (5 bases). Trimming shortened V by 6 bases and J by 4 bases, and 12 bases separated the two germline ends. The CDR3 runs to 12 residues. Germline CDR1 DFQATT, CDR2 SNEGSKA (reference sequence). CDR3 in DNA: TGCAGTGCCAGACAGCCCGGCACTGAAGCTTTCTTT. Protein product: CSARQPGTEAFF.